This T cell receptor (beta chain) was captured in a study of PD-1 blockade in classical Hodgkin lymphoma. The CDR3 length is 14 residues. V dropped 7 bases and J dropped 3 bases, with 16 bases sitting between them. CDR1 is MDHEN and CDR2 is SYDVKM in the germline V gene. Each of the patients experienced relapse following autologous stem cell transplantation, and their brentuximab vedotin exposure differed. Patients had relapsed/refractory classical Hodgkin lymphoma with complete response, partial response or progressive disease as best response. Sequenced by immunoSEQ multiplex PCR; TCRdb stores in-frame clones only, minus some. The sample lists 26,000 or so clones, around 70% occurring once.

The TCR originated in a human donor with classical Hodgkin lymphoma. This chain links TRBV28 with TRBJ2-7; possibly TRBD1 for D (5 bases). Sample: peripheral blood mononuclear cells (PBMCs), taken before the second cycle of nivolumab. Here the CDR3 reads CASTRPKTVYEQYF. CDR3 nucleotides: TGTGCCAGCACGAGACCTAAGACAGTCTACGAGCAGTACTTC.